This TCR beta chain was identified during a study of blood T cells in healthy people across ages. Russia was home to the donors, healthy Caucasian individuals aged roughly 6 to 90. Germline loops: CDR1 MNHEY, CDR2 SMNVEV (reference sequence). V was trimmed by 2 bases and J by 4 bases, leaving 14 bases between them. This CDR3 is 15 amino acids long. A sample-barcoded 5' primer and a J-beta primer mix were used in a second PCR of roughly 7 to 12 cycles. TCRdb reprocessed the 5' RACE reads via MiXCR and lists one record per CDR3 protein. Among 800,000 to 950,000 distinct CDR3 sequences listed, around 49% were seen once. The sample holds a few counts of this clonotype.

The receptor comes from a man younger than 45 in good health. The specimen was blood. This chain links TRBV27 with TRBJ1-2; TRBD1 is a possible D gene (5 bases). The CDR3 is CASSLGTPAGYGYTF. CDR3 DNA sequence: TGTGCCAGCAGTTTAGGGACGCCTGCAGGCTATGGCTACACCTTC.